The T cell receptor (beta chain) under discussion was sequenced for a study of blood T cell repertoires in COVID-19. On the study more broadly: T cells, B-cell-depleted T cells, or PBMCs provided the cDNA or gDNA that served as material.

Original processing methods: Reference gene primer amplification gave nucleated cell count estimates. Here immunoSEQ multiplex PCR was the method, and the copy in TCRdb shows in-frame clones only, minus some. Clone size and V and J calls were adopted from that table, with D and trimming inferred from the DNA. The sample lists 150,000 to 200,000 clones, roughly 80% occurring once. V was pared by 5 bases and J by 1 base, with 7 bases of the junction left unmatched. This CDR3 comprises 17 residues. CDR1 is SNHLY, CDR2 FYNNEI, per germline. Sequencing was done on a sample of peripheral blood. The chain recombines TRBV2 with TRBJ2-5, with TRBD2 matching 13 bases. This receptor was identified in a woman aged 25 to 39 with acute or convalescent COVID-19. In nucleotides, the CDR3 is TGTGCCAGCAGTTCCAACCGACTAGCGGGAGGCCAAGAGACCCAGTACTTC. Its translation: CASSSNRLAGGQETQYF.